This TCR beta chain originates from a study of T-cell memory formation after mild COVID-19. In TCRdb, the 5' RACE reads were re-called with MiXCR into one record per CDR3 protein. The table has 90,000 to 120,000 distinct CDR3 sequences, roughly 19% seen once. This clonotype was seen a handful of times. Its specificity is unknown. Points from the study as a whole: Clones contracting over day 15 to 85 were CD4/CD8 balanced, with later expanders leaning CD4+.

The CDR3 covers 18 residues. With V trimmed by 4 bases and J by 6 bases, 16 bases remained unmatched. The V gene's germline CDR1 is SNHLY and CDR2 FYNNEI. This sequence joins TRBV2 and TRBJ2-2; TRBD1 matches at 8 bases. Sequencing input: PBMCs or a T cell subset sorted from them (not recorded which). The receptor was isolated from a man between 18 and 29 years old who had mild COVID-19 (a few samples of this study predate the infection). Cell type and time point are not known. CDR3 DNA: TGTGCCAGCAGTGGACCGACCGTCCTCAGGGGGCTCGCCGGGGAGCTGTTTTTT. Amino acids: CASSGPTVLRGLAGELFF. Complete variable domain (other parts from reference TRBV2 and TRBJ2-2): EPEVTQTPSHQVTQMGQEVILRCVPISNHLYFYWYRQILGQKVEFLVSFYNNEISEKSEIFDDQFSVERPDGSNFTLKIRSTKLEDSAMYFCASSGPTVLRGLAGELFFGEGSRLTVL.